A single sample is the source of the 27 T cell receptor beta chains below, sequenced in a study of blood T cell repertoires in COVID-19. Assay used: immunoSEQ multiplex PCR; TCRdb lists only in-frame clones, some missing. The sample yields approximately 300,000 clones, about 87% seen once. The specimen sequenced was peripheral blood. The receptor set was obtained from a woman in her fifties or sixties with COVID-19, enrolled during active disease.

The chain has TRBV5-4 and TRBJ2-5; the match to TRBD1 covers 7 bases. V was clipped by 4 bases and J by 4 bases; unmatched bases: 13. The CDR3 loop spans 16 amino acids. CDR1 and CDR2 from the germline V gene are SGHNT and YYREEE (reference sequence). CDR3 sequence reads: CASSPSTGTFAETQYF. In DNA form, the CDR3 reads TGTGCCAGCAGCCCGTCGACAGGGACCTTTGCAGAGACCCAGTACTTC. Using reference TRBV5-4 and TRBJ2-5 for the parts outside the CDR3, the full variable domain is ETGVTQSPTHLIKTRGQQVTLRCSSQSGHNTVSWYQQALGQGPQFIFQYYREEENGRGNFPPRFSGLQFPNYSSELNVNALELDDSALYLCASSPSTGTFAETQYFGPGTRLLVL.

The chain uses TRBV7-2 and TRBJ2-1, with 7 bases that match TRBD2. This CDR3 has 15 residues. Germline V gene data show CDR1 as SGHTA and CDR2 as FQGNSA. Trimming removed 1 base from V and 5 bases from J; junction bases left unmatched: 5. This CDR3 reads CASSLDRTRNNEQFF. The CDR3 region has the DNA TGTGCCAGCAGCTTAGACCGGACTAGAAACAATGAGCAGTTCTTC.

The chain combines TRBV19 with TRBJ1-1, with unresolved D. Trimming took 3 bases from V and 1 from J, leaving 15 bases between them. This CDR3 has 16 residues. The germline gives CDR1 LNHDA, CDR2 SQIVND (reference sequence). This chain's CDR3 is CASSIPNSLTNTEAFF. CDR3 coding DNA: TGTGCCAGTAGTATTCCAAATAGCCTTACGAACACTGAAGCTTTCTTT.

This sequence joins TRBV18 and TRBJ2-2, with 8 bases identical to TRBD1. Germline V gives CDR1 KGHSH, CDR2 LQKENI. This CDR3 is 15 amino acids long. V shed 9 bases and J 6 bases; nucleotides not matched to a gene: 12. The chain's CDR3 is CASCPEDRVSGELFF. CDR3 sequence (DNA): TGTGCCAGTTGTCCCGAGGACAGGGTTTCCGGGGAGCTGTTTTTT.

This chain joins TRBV27 and TRBJ1-1; D is perhaps TRBD1 (5 bases). CDR1 and CDR2 (germline): MNHEY, SMNVEV (reference sequence). This CDR3 spans 14 amino acids. Trimming removed 6 bases at V and 0 bases at J, with 11 bases between. The CDR3 protein is CASSYWGMNTEAFF. In DNA, the CDR3 is TGTGCCAGCAGCTATTGGGGCATGAACACTGAAGCTTTCTTT.

The J gene is TRBJ2-2, the V gene TRBV9; D is unclear. Per the germline V gene, CDR1 is SGDLS and CDR2 is YYNGEE. The CDR3 has 14 amino acids. Trimming took off 2 bases at V and 0 bases at J, with 5 bases between the two ends. In DNA form, the CDR3 reads TGTGCCAGCAGCGTCCTTACGAACACCGGGGAGCTGTTTTTT. Amino acid sequence: CASSVLTNTGELFF.

J is TRBJ2-7 and V is TRBV7-8; 14 nucleotides match TRBD2. The CDR3 has 17 residues. CDR1 is SGHVS and CDR2 is FQNEAQ in the germline V gene. Losses at the gene ends were 1 base for V and 1 base for J; bases not matched to a gene: 3. The CDR3 sequence: CASSLGGLAGASYEQYF. The CDR3 DNA sequence: TGTGCCAGCAGCTTAGGGGGACTAGCGGGAGCTTCCTACGAGCAGTACTTC.

The chain uses TRBV14 and TRBJ2-7, with TRBD2 identical over 10 bases. Germline CDR1 reads SGHDN; CDR2 reads FVKESK. J lost 3 bases, V lost 4 bases, and 3 bases had no gene match. This CDR3 is built from 14 residues. The CDR3 here is CASSRASGSYEQYF. CDR3 DNA sequence: TGTGCCAGCAGCCGGGCTAGCGGGAGCTACGAGCAGTACTTC.

The chain has TRBV5-5 and TRBJ2-7, with TRBD1 identical over 7 bases. With V trimmed by 4 bases and J by 3 bases, 10 bases remained unmatched. This CDR3 is built from 15 residues. Germline V lookup: CDR1 SGHKS, CDR2 YYEKEE (reference sequence). This CDR3 reads CASSSSWGQLYEQYF. The CDR3 region has the DNA TGTGCCAGCAGCAGTTCTTGGGGACAGCTCTACGAGCAGTACTTC.

V gene TRBV6-6 combines with J gene TRBJ1-2; 7 bases match TRBD1. Looked up from germline, CDR1 is MNHNY and CDR2 is SVGAGI (reference sequence). This CDR3 is 12 amino acids long. With 6 bases clipped from V and 4 bases from J, the junction kept 2 bases outside the gene matches. CDR3 amino acids: CASSWDSYGYTF. The CDR3 nucleotides read TGTGCCAGCAGCTGGGACAGCTATGGCTACACCTTC.

This chain uses TRBV10-1 with TRBJ2-3, with a tentative D call TRBD1 (6 bases). Trimming removed 7 bases at V and 2 bases at J, with 10 bases between. Germline loops: CDR1 WNHNN, CDR2 SYGVQD (reference sequence). The CDR3 covers 13 residues. The CDR3 DNA follows: TGCGCCAGCATGAGGACAGCCACAGATACGCAGTATTTT. Translation: CASMRTATDTQYF.

This chain uses TRBV6-2 or TRBV6-3 with TRBJ2-4; 7 bases align to TRBD2. The V gene's germline CDR1 is MNHEY and CDR2 SVGEGT. Germline trimming cut 0 bases from V and 5 bases from J; bases unmatched to any gene: 16. The CDR3 has 19 amino acids. For the CDR3, the DNA is TGTGCCAGCAGTTACTCTAGGGCCCAAGGGCTAGCGGTAGAAAACATTCAGTACTTC. Residues: CASSYSRAQGLAVENIQYF.

A single count supports this clone. In DNA, the CDR3 is TGTGCCAGCAGCTTCGGGTCCGGATTAACTCCGAAAGAGACCCAGTACTTC. It is translated as CASSFGSGLTPKETQYF. The chain uses TRBV7-9 and TRBJ2-5; D not certain. The V end was cut by 3 bases, the J end by 3 bases, with 20 bases between. Per germline, CDR1 SEHNR and CDR2 FQNEAQ (reference sequence). The CDR3 length is 17 residues. Based on the CDR3 plus reference TRBV7-9 and TRBJ2-5, the full variable domain is DTGVSQNPRHKITKRGQNVTFRCDPISEHNRLYWYRQTLGQGPEFLTYFQNEAQLEKSRLLSDRFSAERPKGSFSTLEIQRTEQGDSAMYLCASSFGSGLTPKETQYFGPGTRLLVL.

The J gene is TRBJ2-1, the V gene TRBV10-2; TRBD2 matches at 11 bases. J lost 5 bases, V lost 7 bases, and 7 bases had no gene match. CDR1 WSHSY and CDR2 SAAADI come from the germline V gene. CDR3 size: 15 residues. CDR3 region: CASIVIAGGHNEQFF. Here the CDR3 DNA reads TGCGCCAGCATTGTAATAGCGGGAGGGCACAATGAGCAGTTCTTC.

This clone was observed a single time. The chain joins TRBV5-1 to TRBJ2-2, with a possible D match to TRBD1 (5 bases). Germline CDR1 reads SGHRS; CDR2 reads YFSETQ. Trimming stripped 2 bases from V and 1 base from J, with 6 bases between. This CDR3 is built from 14 residues. The CDR3 region has the DNA TGCGCCAGCAGCTTAACAGGGAACACCGGGGAGCTGTTTTTT. Protein: CASSLTGNTGELFF.

The chain combines TRBV10-3 with TRBJ2-7; D may be TRBD2 (5 bases). Germline CDR1 and CDR2: ENHRY and SYGVKD. V lost 2 bases to trimming and J lost 7 bases, with 21 bases between them. CDR3 length equals 16 residues. CDR3 in amino acids: CAISEASLPGLGEQYF. The CDR3 bases are TGTGCCATCAGTGAGGCTAGCCTCCCCGGTTTAGGGGAGCAGTACTTC.

V is TRBV16 and J is TRBJ2-3, with 7 bases matching TRBD1. The CDR3 runs to 16 residues. The germline V gene encodes CDR1 KGHSY and CDR2 FQNENV. Trimming took 5 bases from V and 2 from J; bases not matched to a gene: 10. CDR3 sequence reads: CASSLQGPSVTDTQYF. The DNA of the CDR3 is TGTGCCAGCAGCTTACAGGGGCCCTCAGTCACAGATACGCAGTATTTT.

The rearrangement links TRBV12-3 or TRBV12-4 to TRBJ1-1; D remains unclear. Trimming took off 2 bases at V and 1 base at J, with 5 bases between the two ends. CDR3 length equals 13 residues. The CDR3 here is CASSLSPNTEAFF. The CDR3 DNA is TGTGCCAGCAGTTTATCTCCGAACACTGAAGCTTTCTTT.

This chain joins TRBV10-3 and TRBJ2-7; unclear D gene. The CDR3 contains 15 residues. V was pared by 3 bases and J by 0 bases, with 12 bases between. Germline V CDR1 and CDR2: ENHRY, SYGVKD. CDR3 residues: CAISDPPESSYEQYF. The CDR3 coding sequence is TGTGCCATCAGTGATCCGCCGGAGAGCTCCTACGAGCAGTACTTC.

This clone was found once. The V gene is TRBV29-1, the J gene TRBJ1-2, with D uncertain. The CDR3 has 14 amino acids. V was trimmed by 1 base and J by 8 bases, leaving 17 bases between them. The germline CDR1 and CDR2 sequences are SQVTM and ANQGSEA. Here the CDR3 DNA reads TGCAGCGTTGAAGGCCTGGAGGGTAAGAGGGGCTACACCTTC. This sequence encodes CSVEGLEGKRGYTF.

The CDR3 nucleotides read TGTGCCAGCAGTCCTCGCCTCTTCGGCAATGAGCAGTTCTTC. Encoded protein: CASSPRLFGNEQFF. The chain couples TRBV27 to TRBJ2-1, with D hard to call. CDR1 and CDR2 from the germline V gene are MNHEY and SMNVEV (reference sequence). CDR3 length: 14 residues. V was clipped by 5 bases and J by 6 bases, with 14 bases between them.

This clone was seen once. The V and J genes are TRBV30 and TRBJ1-3; TRBD1 is a possible D gene (5 bases). Germline loops: CDR1 GTSNPN, CDR2 SVGIG (reference sequence). The CDR3 extends over 17 amino acids. Trimming left V 7 bases short and J 2 bases short, with 24 bases between. In DNA, the CDR3 is TGTGCCTCCCCTGGGCGGGACCTAGGTTTTACTGGAAACACCATATATTTT. Amino acid sequence: CASPGRDLGFTGNTIYF. Complete variable domain (other parts from reference TRBV30 and TRBJ1-3): SQTIHQWPATLVQPVGSPLSLECTVEGTSNPNLYWYRQAAGRGLQLLFYSVGIGQISSEVPQNLSASRPQDRQFILSSKKLLLSDSGFYLCASPGRDLGFTGNTIYFGEGSWLTVV.

V gene TRBV30 combines with J gene TRBJ1-2; TRBD1 matches 10 bases. Looked up from germline, CDR1 is GTSNPN and CDR2 is SVGIG (reference sequence). The J segment lost 4 bases and the V segment lost 1 base, leaving 3 bases of the junction unmatched. The CDR3 covers 14 residues. The CDR3 DNA is TGTGCCTGGAGTGAGGGACAGGGGTCCTATGGCTACACCTTC. Translated, it gives CAWSEGQGSYGYTF.

This clone was detected only once. The rearrangement links TRBV19 to TRBJ1-6, with D possibly TRBD1 on 6 matching bases. CDR3 length: 17 amino acids. Germline V gene data show CDR1 as LNHDA and CDR2 as SQIVND (reference sequence). Trimming stripped 3 bases from V and 0 bases from J, with 12 bases between. CDR3 protein: CASSISQGSSYNSPLHF. CDR3 bases: TGTGCCAGTAGTATTTCCCAGGGGAGCTCCTATAATTCACCCCTCCACTTT.

This chain uses TRBV3-1 (or the pseudogene TRBV3-2) with TRBJ2-7; 11 nucleotides agree with TRBD2. The CDR3 has 14 amino acids. The V segment lost 3 bases and the J segment 7 bases; nucleotides outside the gene matches: 5. Per the germline V gene, CDR1 is LGHDT and CDR2 is YNNKEL (reference sequence). CDR3 in amino acids: CASSQTSGIGEQYF. The CDR3 coding sequence is TGTGCCAGCAGCCAGACTAGCGGGATAGGGGAGCAGTACTTC.

The chain recombines TRBV6-5 with TRBJ2-1; D is undetermined. Germline assignment: CDR1 MNHEY and CDR2 SVGAGI. The CDR3 is 12 amino acids. The germline V and J ends were trimmed by 6 bases and 1 base, with 4 bases remaining between them. This CDR3 is CASRESYNEQFF. For the CDR3, the DNA is TGTGCCAGCAGAGAGTCCTACAATGAGCAGTTCTTC.

CDR3 in DNA: TGTGCCAGCAGCGTAGGCCCGCGACGGGACAATGAGCAGTTCTTC. Its translation: CASSVGPRRDNEQFF. This chain uses TRBV9 with TRBJ2-1; no clear D. The germline V and J ends were trimmed by 0 bases and 5 bases, with 12 bases remaining between them. CDR1 and CDR2 (germline): SGDLS, YYNGEE. CDR3 length: 15 amino acids.